Below, one T cell receptor (beta chain) is given with its context. These data are taken from a study of blood T cell repertoires in COVID-19. Study context: The United States, Italy and Spain were the sources of the acute and convalescent COVID-19 samples. PBMCs, B-cell-depleted T cells, or T cells provided the cDNA or gDNA that made up the material.

Seattle's cohort entered during active infection and was followed longitudinally. The V and J ends lost 4 bases and 8 bases respectively, with 14 bases between them. Germline CDR1 SGHDN, CDR2 FVKESK. The CDR3 loop spans 13 amino acids. As handled by the study authors: Amplification from reference gene primers served as the basis for estimated nucleated cell counts. TCRdb's copy holds only in-frame clones and misses some; the assay was immunoSEQ multiplex PCR. V, J and clone size are those of that table, while D and trimming were read from the DNA. The table has around 290,000 clones, roughly 92% seen once; the top ten hold about 2.2%.

The chain uses TRBV14 and TRBJ1-2; the D is unclear. This sequence originates from a woman younger than 45 with COVID-19, enrolled during active disease. The specimen sequenced was peripheral blood. In nucleotides, the CDR3 is TGTGCCAGCAGCCGCGACCGTCCGGGAGGCTACACCTTC. Translated, it gives CASSRDRPGGYTF.